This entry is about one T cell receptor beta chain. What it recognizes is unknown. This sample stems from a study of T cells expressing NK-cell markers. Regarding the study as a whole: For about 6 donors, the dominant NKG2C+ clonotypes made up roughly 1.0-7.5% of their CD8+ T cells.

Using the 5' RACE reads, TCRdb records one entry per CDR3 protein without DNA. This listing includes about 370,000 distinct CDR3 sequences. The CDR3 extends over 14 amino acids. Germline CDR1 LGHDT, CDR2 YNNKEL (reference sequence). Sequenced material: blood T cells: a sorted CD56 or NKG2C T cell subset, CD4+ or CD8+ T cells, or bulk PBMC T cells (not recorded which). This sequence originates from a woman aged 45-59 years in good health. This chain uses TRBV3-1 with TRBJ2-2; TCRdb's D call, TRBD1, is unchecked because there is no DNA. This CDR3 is CASSPISGTGELFF. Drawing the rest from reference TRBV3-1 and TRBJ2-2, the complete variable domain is DTAVSQTPKYLVTQMGNDKSIKCEQNLGHDTMYWYKQDSKKFLKIMFSYNNKELIINETVPNRFSPKSPDKAHLNLHINSLELGDSAVYFCASSPISGTGELFFGEGSRLTVL.